The next 5 T cell receptor beta chains were all read from a single sample in a study of cytotoxic CD8 clonotypes in ibrutinib-treated CLL. Sequencing was performed with immunoSEQ multiplex PCR; in TCRdb, only in-frame clones are kept and a portion is missing. This sample has about 300,000 clones, with 65% to 85% found just once. Sequenced here: PBMCs, sampled at disease progression, from a patient treated with ibrutinib. All receptors come from a human donor with chronic lymphocytic leukemia.

The chain's CDR3 is CASSLGTSDNSPLHF. CDR3 nucleotides: TGTGCCAGCAGCTTGGGAACATCCGATAATTCACCCCTCCACTTT. The rearrangement uses TRBV5-5 and TRBJ1-6; D not certain. The V end was cut by 0 bases, the J end by 5 bases, with 9 bases between. This CDR3 comprises 15 residues. Looked up from germline, CDR1 is SGHKS and CDR2 is YYEKEE (reference sequence).

The chain links TRBV15 to TRBJ2-5; D not resolved. Germline V gene data show CDR1 as LNHNV and CDR2 as YYDKDF (reference sequence). Trimming pared 5 bases from V and 0 bases from J, leaving 10 bases between. This CDR3 contains 14 residues. CDR3 loop: CATSADPYQETQYF. DNA for the CDR3: TGTGCCACCAGCGCCGACCCGTACCAAGAGACCCAGTACTTC.

This clone showed up just once. CDR3 nucleotide sequence: TGTGCCAGCAGTTGGTCGGGAAGCGAGCAGTACTTC. The encoded protein is CASSWSGSEQYF. The chain has TRBV6-5 and TRBJ2-7; D may be TRBD2 (5 bases). Germline CDR1 reads MNHEY; CDR2 reads SVGAGI. The length of the CDR3 is 12 residues. V gave up 4 bases and J gave up 6 bases, with 10 bases separating them.

This chain links TRBV10-2 with TRBJ2-7; 8 bases fit TRBD1. Germline trimming cut 5 bases from V and 4 bases from J; bases unmatched to any gene: 7. This CDR3 region has 14 residues. The germline gives CDR1 WSHSY, CDR2 SAAADI. DNA for the CDR3: TGCGCCAGCAGTTTTGGACAGGGACCTTACGAGCAGTACTTC. It translates to CASSFGQGPYEQYF.

To note about this clone: The same CDR3 can be traced to other DNA sequences in this sample. V gene TRBV6-1 combines with J gene TRBJ1-3; 10 nucleotides agree with TRBD1. From germline, CDR1 is MNHNS and CDR2 SASEGT. V shed 6 bases, J shed 2 bases, and the junction held 1 base outside the gene matches. The CDR3 is made up of 14 amino acids. This CDR3 reads CASRGTGAGNTIYF. The DNA of the CDR3 is TGTGCCAGCAGAGGGACAGGGGCTGGAAACACCATATATTTT.